The sequence of this TCR beta chain was determined in a study of cytomegalovirus exposure and HLA in healthy donors (dated by TCRdb to about 2017). Broadly, across the study: A later analysis indicated that the 130 or so validation repertoires were generated on the platform also employed for the 700 or so repertoires of the first cohort. The aim of the study was to test whether cataloging public T cell receptors could identify signatures of past pathogen exposure. A separate validation cohort of approximately 130 different subjects was used in addition to the roughly 700-subject first cohort. To predict cytomegalovirus infection status, the study brought together high-throughput TCR immunosequencing, statistical association of individual TCRs with disease status, and machine learning.

Taken from the germline V gene, the CDR1 and CDR2 loops are ENHRY and SYGVKD. The CDR3 runs 14 residues from the cysteine to the phenylalanine. Only the CDR3 portion is preserved as DNA: 42 bases, with reading frame beginning at the first base. Ends trimmed: V by 11 bases, J by 4 bases; bases unmatched to a gene: 10. Study-level results and caveats: A total of roughly 160 TCR beta chains were listed by the study as associated with cytomegalovirus. Cytomegalovirus status was reported to be diagnosed by the classifier with high specificity and sensitivity in both the original and validation cohorts. In a later analysis, TCRs clustered in the first cohort were found to also tend to co-occur in the approximately 120 validation repertoires, with approximately 95% of cluster scores above 0. Most TCR sequences were seen in very few donors, while some public TCRs were found in many individuals. The authors suggested that the approach could potentially be generalized to other disease states and immunological phenotypes. The validation cohort had no HLA typing available for a later analysis, so co-occurrence within that cohort was assessed over all 120 or so repertoires. In vitro tests confirmed that a few of the cytomegalovirus-associated TCR beta chains recognize cytomegalovirus antigens.

With regard to this clone: Its cognate antigen has yet to be identified. No much larger clone exists at a distance of one base, and base qualities are not known.

The donors were included in the validation cohort of some 110 subjects, a group kept apart from the roughly 690-subject first cohort. Library construction relied on the immunoSEQ multiplex PCR assay. In the paper's pipeline: A statistical classification framework was built to diagnose cytomegalovirus status from the catalog of TCR beta chain sequences. TCRdb took over this immuneACCESS table, retaining in-frame rearrangements with V and J assigned. Such tables are incomplete; in checked studies, under half of the missing clones stem from an unresolved V gene, and the remainder is unexplained. V and J calls and clone size follow that table, whereas D and trimming were derived from the DNA. The sample data list under 150,000 clones, and approximately 90% of these were observed just once. Of the sample, 1.5% to 2% falls within the top ten clones.

The receptor was derived from a woman aged 18-29 years in good health and CMV-seronegative. The sequence joins TRBV10-3 to TRBJ1-5, with 8 bases in between that match TRBD1. The sample consisted of PBMCs. The CDR3 protein is CAAKKDRENQPQHF. The DNA sequence reads TGTGCCGCCAAGAAGGACAGGGAGAATCAGCCCCAGCATTTT.